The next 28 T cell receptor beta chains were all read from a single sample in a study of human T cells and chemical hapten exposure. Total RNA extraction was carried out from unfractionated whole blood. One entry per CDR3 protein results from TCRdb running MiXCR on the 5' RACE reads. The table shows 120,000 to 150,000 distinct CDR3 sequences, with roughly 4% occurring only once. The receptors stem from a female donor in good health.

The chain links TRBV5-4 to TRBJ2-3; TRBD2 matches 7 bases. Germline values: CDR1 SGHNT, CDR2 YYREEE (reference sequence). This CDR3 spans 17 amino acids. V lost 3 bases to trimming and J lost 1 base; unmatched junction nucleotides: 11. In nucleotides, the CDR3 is TGTGCCAGCAGCTCGGGGCTTAGGGCGGGGGGCACAGATACGCAGTATTTT. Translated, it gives CASSSGLRAGGTDTQYF. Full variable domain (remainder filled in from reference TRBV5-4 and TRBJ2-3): ETGVTQSPTHLIKTRGQQVTLRCSSQSGHNTVSWYQQALGQGPQFIFQYYREEENGRGNFPPRFSGLQFPNYSSELNVNALELDDSALYLCASSSGLRAGGTDTQYFGPGTRLTVL.

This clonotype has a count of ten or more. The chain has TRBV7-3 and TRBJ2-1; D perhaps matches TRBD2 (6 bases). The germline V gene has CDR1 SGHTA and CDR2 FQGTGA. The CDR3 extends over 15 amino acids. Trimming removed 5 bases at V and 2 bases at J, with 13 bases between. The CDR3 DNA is TGTGCCAGCAGCGCGGGACTGATCCCCTACAATGAGCAGTTCTTC. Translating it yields CASSAGLIPYNEQFF. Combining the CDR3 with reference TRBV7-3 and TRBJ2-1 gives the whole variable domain GAGVSQTPSNKVTEKGKYVELRCDPISGHTALYWYRQSLGQGPEFLIYFQGTGAADDSGLPNDRFFAVRPEGSVSTLKIQRTERGDSAVYLCASSAGLIPYNEQFFGPGTRLTVL.

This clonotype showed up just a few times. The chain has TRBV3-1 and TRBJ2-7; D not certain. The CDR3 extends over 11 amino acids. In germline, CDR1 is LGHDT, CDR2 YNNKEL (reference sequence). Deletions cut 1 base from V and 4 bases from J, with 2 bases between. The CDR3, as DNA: TGTGCCAGCAGCCAAGTGTACGAGCAGTACTTC. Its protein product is CASSQVYEQYF.

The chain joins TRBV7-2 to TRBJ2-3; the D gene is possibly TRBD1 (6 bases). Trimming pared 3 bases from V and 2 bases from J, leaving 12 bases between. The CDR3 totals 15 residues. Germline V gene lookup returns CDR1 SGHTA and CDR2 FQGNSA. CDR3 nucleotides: TGTGCCAGCAGCTTGCAGACAGGACCCACAGATACGCAGTATTTT. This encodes CASSLQTGPTDTQYF.

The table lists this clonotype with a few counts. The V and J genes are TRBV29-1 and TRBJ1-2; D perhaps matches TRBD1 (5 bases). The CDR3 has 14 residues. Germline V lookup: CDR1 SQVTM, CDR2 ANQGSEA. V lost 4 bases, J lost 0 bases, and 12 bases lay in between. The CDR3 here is CSVGGAAANYGYTF. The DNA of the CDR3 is TGCAGCGTTGGAGGGGCAGCAGCTAACTATGGCTACACCTTC.

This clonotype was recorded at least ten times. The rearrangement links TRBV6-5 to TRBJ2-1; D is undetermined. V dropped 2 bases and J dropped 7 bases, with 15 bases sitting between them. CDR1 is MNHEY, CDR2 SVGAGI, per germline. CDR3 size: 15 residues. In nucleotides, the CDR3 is TGTGCCAGCAGTTACACAAGTCAAGCTTCTAATGAGCAGTTCTTC. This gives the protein CASSYTSQASNEQFF.

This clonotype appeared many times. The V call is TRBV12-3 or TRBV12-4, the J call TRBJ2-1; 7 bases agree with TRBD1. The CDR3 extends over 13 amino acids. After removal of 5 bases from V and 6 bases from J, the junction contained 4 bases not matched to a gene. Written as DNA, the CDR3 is TGTGCCAGCAGTGCCCGGACAGGCAATGAGCAGTTCTTC. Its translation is CASSARTGNEQFF.

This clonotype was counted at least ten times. The CDR3 sequence is CASSDSRSDGADTQYF. The CDR3 DNA follows: TGCGCCAGCAGCGACAGTCGCTCCGACGGGGCAGATACGCAGTATTTT. The rearrangement uses TRBV10-2 and TRBJ2-3; D assignment may be TRBD1 or TRBD2 (5 bases each). V dropped 6 bases and J dropped 4 bases, with 20 bases sitting between them. The length of the CDR3 is 16 residues. The germline CDR1 and CDR2 sequences are WSHSY and SAAADI.

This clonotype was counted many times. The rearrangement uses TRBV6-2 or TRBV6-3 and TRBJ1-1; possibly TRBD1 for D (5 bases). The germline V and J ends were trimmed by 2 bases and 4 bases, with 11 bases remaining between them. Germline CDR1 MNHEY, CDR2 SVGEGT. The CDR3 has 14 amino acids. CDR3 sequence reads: CASSYQGLTTEAFF. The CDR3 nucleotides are TGTGCCAGCAGTTACCAGGGTCTAACCACTGAAGCTTTCTTT.

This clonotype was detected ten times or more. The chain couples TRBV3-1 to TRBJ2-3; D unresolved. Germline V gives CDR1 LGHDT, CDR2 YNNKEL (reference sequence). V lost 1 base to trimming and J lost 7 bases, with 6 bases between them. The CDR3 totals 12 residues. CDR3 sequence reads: CASSQGVNTQYF. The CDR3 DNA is TGTGCCAGCAGCCAAGGAGTAAATACGCAGTATTTT.

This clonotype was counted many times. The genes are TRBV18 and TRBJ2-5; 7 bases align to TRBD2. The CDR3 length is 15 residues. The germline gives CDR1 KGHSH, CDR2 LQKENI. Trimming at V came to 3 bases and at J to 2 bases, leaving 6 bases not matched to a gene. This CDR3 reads CASSPPGLRQETQYF. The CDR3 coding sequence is TGTGCCAGCTCACCCCCGGGACTACGTCAAGAGACCCAGTACTTC.

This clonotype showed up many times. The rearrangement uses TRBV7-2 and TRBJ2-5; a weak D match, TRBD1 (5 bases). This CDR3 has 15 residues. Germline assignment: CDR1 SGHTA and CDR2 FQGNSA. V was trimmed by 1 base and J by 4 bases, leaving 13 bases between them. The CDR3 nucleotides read TGTGCCAGCAGCTTAGACGTACAGGCTTCAGAGACCCAGTACTTC. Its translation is CASSLDVQASETQYF. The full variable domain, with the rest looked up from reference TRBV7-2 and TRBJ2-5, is GAGVSQSPSNKVTEKGKDVELRCDPISGHTALYWYRQSLGQGLEFLIYFQGNSAPDKSGLPSDRFSAERTGGSVSTLTIQRTQQEDSAVYLCASSLDVQASETQYFGPGTRLLVL.

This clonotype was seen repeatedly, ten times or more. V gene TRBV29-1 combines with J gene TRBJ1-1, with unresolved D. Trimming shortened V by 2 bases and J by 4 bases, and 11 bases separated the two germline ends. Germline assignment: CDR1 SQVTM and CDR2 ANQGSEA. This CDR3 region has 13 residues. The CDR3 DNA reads TGCAGCGTTGAAAGGGAAGCCGGCACTGAAGCTTTCTTT. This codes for CSVEREAGTEAFF.

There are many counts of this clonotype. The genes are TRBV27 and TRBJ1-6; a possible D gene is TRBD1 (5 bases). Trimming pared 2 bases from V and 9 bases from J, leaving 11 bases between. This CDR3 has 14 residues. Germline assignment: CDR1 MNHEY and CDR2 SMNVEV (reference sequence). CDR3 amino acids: CASSLVGLGSPLHF. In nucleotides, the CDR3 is TGTGCCAGCAGTTTAGTGGGGCTCGGTTCACCCCTCCACTTT.

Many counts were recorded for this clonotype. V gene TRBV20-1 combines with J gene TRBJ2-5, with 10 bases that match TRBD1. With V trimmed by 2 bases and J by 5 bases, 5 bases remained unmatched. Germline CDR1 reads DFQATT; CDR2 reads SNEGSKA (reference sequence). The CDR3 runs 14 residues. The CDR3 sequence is CSARIGTGEETQYF. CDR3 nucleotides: TGCAGTGCTAGAATAGGGACAGGGGAGGAGACCCAGTACTTC.

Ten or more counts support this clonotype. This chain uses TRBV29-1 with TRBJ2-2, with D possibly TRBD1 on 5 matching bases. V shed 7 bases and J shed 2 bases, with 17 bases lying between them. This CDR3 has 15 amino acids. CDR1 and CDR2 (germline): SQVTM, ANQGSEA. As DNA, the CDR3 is TGCAGCGCCCAAGGGGCGCAAGGAAACACCGGGGAGCTGTTTTTT. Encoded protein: CSAQGAQGNTGELFF.

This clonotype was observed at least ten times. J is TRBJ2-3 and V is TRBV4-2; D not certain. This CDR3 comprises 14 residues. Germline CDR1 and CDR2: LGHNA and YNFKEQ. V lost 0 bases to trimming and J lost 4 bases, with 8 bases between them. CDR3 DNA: TGTGCCAGCAGCCAAGAGAGGAACGCAGATACGCAGTATTTT. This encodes CASSQERNADTQYF.

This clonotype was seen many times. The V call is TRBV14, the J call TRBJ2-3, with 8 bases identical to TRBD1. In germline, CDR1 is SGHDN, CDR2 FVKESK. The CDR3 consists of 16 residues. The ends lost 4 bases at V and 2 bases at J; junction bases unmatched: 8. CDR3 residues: CASSPTTGVATDTQYF. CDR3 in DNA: TGTGCCAGCAGCCCCACGACAGGGGTGGCCACAGATACGCAGTATTTT.

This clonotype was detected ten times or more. For the CDR3, the DNA is TGTGCCAGCTCACCGGGTGGGGCCCGGTACGAGCAGTACTTC. Amino acids: CASSPGGARYEQYF. The V and J genes are TRBV18 and TRBJ2-7, with D possibly being TRBD1 (5 bases). The CDR3 length is 14 residues. The germline V and J ends were trimmed by 3 bases and 4 bases, with 13 bases remaining between them. Germline CDR1 is KGHSH and CDR2 is LQKENI.

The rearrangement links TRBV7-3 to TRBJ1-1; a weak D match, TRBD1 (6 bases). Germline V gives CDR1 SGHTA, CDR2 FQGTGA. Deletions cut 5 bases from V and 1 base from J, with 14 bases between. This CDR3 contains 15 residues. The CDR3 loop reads CASSLHPGANTEAFF. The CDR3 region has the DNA TGTGCCAGCAGCCTACACCCAGGGGCGAACACTGAAGCTTTCTTT.

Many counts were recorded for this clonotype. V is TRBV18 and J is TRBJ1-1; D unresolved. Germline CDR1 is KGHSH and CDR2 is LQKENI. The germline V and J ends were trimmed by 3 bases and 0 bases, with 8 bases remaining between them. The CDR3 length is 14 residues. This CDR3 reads CASSPLRMNTEAFF. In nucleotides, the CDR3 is TGTGCCAGCTCACCGCTCAGGATGAACACTGAAGCTTTCTTT. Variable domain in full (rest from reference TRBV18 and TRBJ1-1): NAGVMQNPRHLVRRRGQEARLRCSPMKGHSHVYWYRQLPEEGLKFMVYLQKENIIDESGMPKERFSAEFPKEGPSILRIQQVVRGDSAAYFCASSPLRMNTEAFFGQGTRLTVV.

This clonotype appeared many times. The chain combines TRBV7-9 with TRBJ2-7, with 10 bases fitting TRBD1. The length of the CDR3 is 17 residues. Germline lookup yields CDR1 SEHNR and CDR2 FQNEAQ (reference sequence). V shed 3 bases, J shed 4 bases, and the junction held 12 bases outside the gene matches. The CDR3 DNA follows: TGTGCCAGCAGCTTCGGACCCGGGACAGGGGTTCCATACGAGCAGTACTTC. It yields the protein CASSFGPGTGVPYEQYF.

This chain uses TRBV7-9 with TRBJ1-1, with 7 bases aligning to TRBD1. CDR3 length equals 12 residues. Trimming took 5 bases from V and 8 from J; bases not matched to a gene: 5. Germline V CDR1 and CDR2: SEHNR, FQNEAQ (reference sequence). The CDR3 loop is CASSVGTAEAFF. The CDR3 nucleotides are TGTGCCAGCAGCGTAGGGACAGCAGAAGCTTTCTTT. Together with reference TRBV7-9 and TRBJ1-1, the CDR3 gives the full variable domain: DTGVSQNPRHKITKRGQNVTFRCDPISEHNRLYWYRQTLGQGPEFLTYFQNEAQLEKSRLLSDRFSAERPKGSFSTLEIQRTEQGDSAMYLCASSVGTAEAFFGQGTRLTVV.

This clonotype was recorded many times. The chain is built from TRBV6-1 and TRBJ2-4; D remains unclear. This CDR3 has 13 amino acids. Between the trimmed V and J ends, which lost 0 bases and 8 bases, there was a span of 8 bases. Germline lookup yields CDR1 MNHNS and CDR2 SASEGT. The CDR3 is CASSEAGSYIQYF. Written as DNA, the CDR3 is TGTGCCAGCAGTGAAGCCGGGTCCTACATTCAGTACTTC.

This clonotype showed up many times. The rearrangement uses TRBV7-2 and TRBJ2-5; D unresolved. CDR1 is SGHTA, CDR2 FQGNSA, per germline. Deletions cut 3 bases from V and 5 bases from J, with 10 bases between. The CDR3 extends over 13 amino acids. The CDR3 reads CASSFSVLETQYF. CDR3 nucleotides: TGTGCCAGCAGCTTTTCGGTTTTGGAGACCCAGTACTTC.

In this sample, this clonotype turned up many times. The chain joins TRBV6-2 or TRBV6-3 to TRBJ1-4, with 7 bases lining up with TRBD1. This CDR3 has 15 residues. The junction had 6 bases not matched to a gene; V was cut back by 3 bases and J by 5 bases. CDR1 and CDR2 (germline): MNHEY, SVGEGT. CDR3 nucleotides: TGTGCCAGCAGTTATCCGGAGACAGGGAATGAAAAACTGTTTTTT. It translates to CASSYPETGNEKLFF.

Written as DNA, the CDR3 is TGCGCCAGCAGTGACGGGTGGGCCAATGAGCAGTTCTTC. Translating gives CASSDGWANEQFF. The genes are TRBV10-2 and TRBJ2-1, with D unresolved. Trimming stripped 3 bases from V and 6 bases from J, with 9 bases between. Per the germline V gene, CDR1 is WSHSY and CDR2 is SAAADI. The length of the CDR3 is 13 residues.

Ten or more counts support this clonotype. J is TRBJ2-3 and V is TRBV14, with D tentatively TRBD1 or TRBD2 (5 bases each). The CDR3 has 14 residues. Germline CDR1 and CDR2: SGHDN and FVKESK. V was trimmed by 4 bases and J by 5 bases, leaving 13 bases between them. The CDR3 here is CASSPAGTLDTQYF. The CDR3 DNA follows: TGTGCCAGCAGCCCGGCTGGGACCTTAGATACGCAGTATTTT. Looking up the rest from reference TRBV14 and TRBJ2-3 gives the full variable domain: EAGVTQFPSHSVIEKGQTVTLRCDPISGHDNLYWYRRVMGKEIKFLLHFVKESKQDESGMPNNRFLAERTGGTYSTLKVQPAELEDSGVYFCASSPAGTLDTQYFGPGTRLTVL.